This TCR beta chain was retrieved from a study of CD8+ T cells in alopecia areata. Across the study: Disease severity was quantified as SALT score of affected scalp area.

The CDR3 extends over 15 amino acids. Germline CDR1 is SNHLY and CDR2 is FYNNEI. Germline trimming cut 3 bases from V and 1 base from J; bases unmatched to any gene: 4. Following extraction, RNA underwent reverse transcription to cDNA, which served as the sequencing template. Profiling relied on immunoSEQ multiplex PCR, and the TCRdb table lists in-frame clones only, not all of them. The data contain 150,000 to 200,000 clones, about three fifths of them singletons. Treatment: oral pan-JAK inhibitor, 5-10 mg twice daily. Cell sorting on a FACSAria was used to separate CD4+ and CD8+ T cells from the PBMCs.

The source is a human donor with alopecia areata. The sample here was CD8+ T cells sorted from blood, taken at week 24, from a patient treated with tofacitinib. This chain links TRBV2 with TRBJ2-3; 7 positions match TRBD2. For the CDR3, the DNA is TGTGCCAGCAGTGACCGGGGAGGGGGCACAGATACGCAGTATTTT. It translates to CASSDRGGGTDTQYF.